The present T cell receptor beta chain was sequenced within a study of CD8+ T cells in alopecia areata. The wider study: Treated patients took oral tofacitinib at 5 to 10 mg twice daily. Study findings and constraints: The treated group had a single nonresponder, limiting CD8+ expansion-response conclusions.

As to this clone: Its antigen is unidentified.

Trimming took off 7 bases at V and 3 bases at J, with 12 bases between the two ends. The CDR3 covers 12 residues. CDR1 SQVTM and CDR2 ANQGSEA come from the germline V gene. Reverse transcribed after extraction, RNA yielded cDNA as the sequencing template. Clones were read by immunoSEQ multiplex PCR, and TCRdb kept only the in-frame ones, dropping some. The table has 150,000 to 200,000 clones, around 49% seen once. Treatment defined: oral pan-JAK inhibitor, 5-10 mg twice daily. This chain joins TRBV29-1 and TRBJ2-5, with TRBD1 as a possible D gene (5 bases). The receptor's source is a human donor with alopecia areata. Source: CD8+ T cells sorted from blood, taken around week 54, from a patient treated with tofacitinib. CDR3 residues: CSALQEKETQYF. The DNA of the CDR3 is TGCAGCGCGTTACAGGAAAAAGAGACCCAGTACTTC.